This entry features one TCR beta chain sequence. Its antigen is unknown. The record originates from a study of cytomegalovirus exposure and HLA in healthy donors. Study-level points and caveats: Fewer N-insertions (relative to the approximately 670-donor mean) were reportedly seen in an Asian-associated ancestry cluster in a later analysis.

60 Vbeta and 13 Jbeta primers were used in PCR. Assay used: immunoSEQ multiplex PCR; TCRdb lists only in-frame clones, some missing. Of roughly 130,000 clones in the sample, just over 75% were seen once. CDR3 size: 14 residues. The germline V gene encodes CDR1 MDHEN and CDR2 SYDVKM. With 6 bases removed from V and 4 bases from J, the gap between germline ends came to 16 bases. The sequenced material came from PBMCs. The chain recombines TRBV28 with TRBJ2-7; TRBD1 might be the D (5 bases). The source is a woman between 45 and 65 years old in good health and CMV-seronegative. CDR3 DNA sequence: TGTGCCAGCAGCCGATTGGACACACTATACGAGCAGTACTTC. Protein sequence: CASSRLDTLYEQYF. Full variable domain (remainder filled in from reference TRBV28 and TRBJ2-7): DVKVTQSSRYLVKRTGEKVFLECVQDMDHENMFWYRQDPGLGLRLIYFSYDVKMKEKGDIPEGYSVSREKKERFSLILESASTNQTSMYLCASSRLDTLYEQYFGPGTRLTVT.